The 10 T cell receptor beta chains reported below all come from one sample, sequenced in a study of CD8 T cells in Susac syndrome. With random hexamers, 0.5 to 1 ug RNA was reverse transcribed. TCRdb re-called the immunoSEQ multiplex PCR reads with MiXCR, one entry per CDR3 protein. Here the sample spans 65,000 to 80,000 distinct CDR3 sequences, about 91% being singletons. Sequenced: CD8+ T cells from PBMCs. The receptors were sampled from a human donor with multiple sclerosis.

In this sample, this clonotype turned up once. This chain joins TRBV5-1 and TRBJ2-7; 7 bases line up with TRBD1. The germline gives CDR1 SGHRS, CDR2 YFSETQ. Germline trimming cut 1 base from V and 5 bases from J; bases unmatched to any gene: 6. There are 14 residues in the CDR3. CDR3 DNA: TGCGCCAGCAGCTTGCGACAGGGAGTAAACGAGCAGTACTTC. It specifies CASSLRQGVNEQYF.

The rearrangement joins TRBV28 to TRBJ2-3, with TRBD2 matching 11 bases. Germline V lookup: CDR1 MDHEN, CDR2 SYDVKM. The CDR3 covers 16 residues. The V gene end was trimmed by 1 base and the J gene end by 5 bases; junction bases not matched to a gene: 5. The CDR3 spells CASSLFSGGAEDTQYF. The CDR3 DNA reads TGTGCCAGCAGTTTATTTAGCGGGGGGGCAGAAGATACGCAGTATTTT.

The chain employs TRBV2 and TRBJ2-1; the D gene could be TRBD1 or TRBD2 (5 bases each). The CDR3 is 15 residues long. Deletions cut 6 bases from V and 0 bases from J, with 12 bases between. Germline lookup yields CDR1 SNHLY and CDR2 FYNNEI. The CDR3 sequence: CASSPGTDSYNEQFF. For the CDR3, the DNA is TGTGCCAGCAGCCCCGGGACGGACTCCTACAATGAGCAGTTCTTC. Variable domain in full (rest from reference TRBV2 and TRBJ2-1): EPEVTQTPSHQVTQMGQEVILRCVPISNHLYFYWYRQILGQKVEFLVSFYNNEISEKSEIFDDQFSVERPDGSNFTLKIRSTKLEDSAMYFCASSPGTDSYNEQFFGPGTRLTVL.

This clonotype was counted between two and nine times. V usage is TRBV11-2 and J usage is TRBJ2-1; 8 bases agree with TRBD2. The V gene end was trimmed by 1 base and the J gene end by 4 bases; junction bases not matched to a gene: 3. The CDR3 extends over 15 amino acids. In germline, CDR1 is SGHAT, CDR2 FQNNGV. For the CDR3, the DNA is TGTGCCAGCAGCTTAGGTCTAGCGGGTTACAATGAGCAGTTCTTC. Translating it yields CASSLGLAGYNEQFF.

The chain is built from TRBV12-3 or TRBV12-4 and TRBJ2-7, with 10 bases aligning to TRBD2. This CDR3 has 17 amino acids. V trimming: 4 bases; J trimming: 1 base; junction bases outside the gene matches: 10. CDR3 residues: CASSSGRLAGVSYEQYF. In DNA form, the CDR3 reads TGTGCCAGCAGTTCGGGGCGGCTAGCGGGAGTTTCCTACGAGCAGTACTTC.

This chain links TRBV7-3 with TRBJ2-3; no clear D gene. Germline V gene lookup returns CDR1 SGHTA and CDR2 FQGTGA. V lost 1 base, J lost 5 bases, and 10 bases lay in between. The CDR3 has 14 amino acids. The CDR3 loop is CASSLKPLGDTQYF. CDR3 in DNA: TGTGCCAGCAGCTTAAAACCTTTAGGAGATACGCAGTATTTT.

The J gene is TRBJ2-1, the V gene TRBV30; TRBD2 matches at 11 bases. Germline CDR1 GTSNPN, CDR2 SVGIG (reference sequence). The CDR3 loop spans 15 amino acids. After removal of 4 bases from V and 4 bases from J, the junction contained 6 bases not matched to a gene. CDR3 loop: CAWNLLAGAYNEQFF. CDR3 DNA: TGTGCCTGGAATTTACTAGCGGGGGCATACAATGAGCAGTTCTTC. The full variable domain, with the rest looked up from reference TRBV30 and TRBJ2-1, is SQTIHQWPATLVQPVGSPLSLECTVEGTSNPNLYWYRQAAGRGLQLLFYSVGIGQISSEVPQNLSASRPQDRQFILSSKKLLLSDSGFYLCAWNLLAGAYNEQFFGPGTRLTVL.

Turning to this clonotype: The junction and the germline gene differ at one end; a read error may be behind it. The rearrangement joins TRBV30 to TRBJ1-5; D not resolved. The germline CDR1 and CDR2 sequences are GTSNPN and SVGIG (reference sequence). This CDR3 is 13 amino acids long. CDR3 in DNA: TGTGCCAGGAGTGTGGGAGTCAATCAGCCCCAGCATTTT. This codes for CARSVGVNQPQHF.

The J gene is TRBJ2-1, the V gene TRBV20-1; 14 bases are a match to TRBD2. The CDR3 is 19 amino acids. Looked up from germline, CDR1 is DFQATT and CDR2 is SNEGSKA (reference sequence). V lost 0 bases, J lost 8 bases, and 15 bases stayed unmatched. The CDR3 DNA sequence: TGCAGTGCTAGAGATTCAGGGAGGACTAGCGGGAGGAGAGGGGATGAGCAGTTCTTC. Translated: CSARDSGRTSGRRGDEQFF.

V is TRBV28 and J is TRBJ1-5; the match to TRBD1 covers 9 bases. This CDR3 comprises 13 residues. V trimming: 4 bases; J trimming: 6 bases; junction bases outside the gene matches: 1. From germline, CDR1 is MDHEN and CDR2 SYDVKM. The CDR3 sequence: CASSWGQGQPQHF. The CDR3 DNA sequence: TGTGCCAGCAGTTGGGGACAGGGTCAGCCCCAGCATTTT.